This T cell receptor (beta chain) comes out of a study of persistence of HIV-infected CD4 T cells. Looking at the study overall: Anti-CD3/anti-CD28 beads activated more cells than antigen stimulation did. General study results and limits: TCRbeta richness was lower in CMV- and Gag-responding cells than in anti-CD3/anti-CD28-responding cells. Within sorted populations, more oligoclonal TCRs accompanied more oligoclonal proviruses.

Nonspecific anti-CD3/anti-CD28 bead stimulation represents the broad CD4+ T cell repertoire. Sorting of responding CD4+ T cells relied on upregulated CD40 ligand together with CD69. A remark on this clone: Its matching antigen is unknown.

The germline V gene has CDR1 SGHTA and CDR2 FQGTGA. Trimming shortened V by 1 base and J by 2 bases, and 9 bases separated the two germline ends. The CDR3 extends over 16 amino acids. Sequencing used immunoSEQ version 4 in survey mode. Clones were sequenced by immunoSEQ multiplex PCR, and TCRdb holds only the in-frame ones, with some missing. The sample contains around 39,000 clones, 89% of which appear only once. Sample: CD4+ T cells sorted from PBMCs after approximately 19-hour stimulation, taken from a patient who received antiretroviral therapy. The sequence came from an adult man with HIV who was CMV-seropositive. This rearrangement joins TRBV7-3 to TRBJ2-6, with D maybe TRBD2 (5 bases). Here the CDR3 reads CASSLKGGTGANVLTF. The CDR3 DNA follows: TGTGCCAGCAGCTTAAAAGGAGGCACTGGGGCCAACGTCCTGACTTTC.